Described below is a single TCR beta chain sequence and its context. Here immunoSEQ multiplex PCR was the method, and the copy in TCRdb shows in-frame clones only, minus some. The table lists approximately 110,000 clones, 94% of them singletons. The CDR3 runs 14 residues. The germline V and J ends were trimmed by 10 bases and 0 bases, with 13 bases remaining between them. CDR1 is ENHRY and CDR2 is SYGVKD in the germline V gene. Only cases whose brain tissue showed the highest T cell transcript signatures were sequenced. This sample is drawn from a study of brain T cells in children with intractable seizures.

The sequenced sample was peripheral blood, obtained at surgery. This clonotype was obtained from a boy in the first two years of life with hemimegalencephaly and intractable seizures. The genes are TRBV10-3 and TRBJ1-3; possible D gene TRBD1, 6 bases. DNA for the CDR3: TGTGCCACCCGAGTAGGGGGCTCTGGAAACACCATATATTTT. Translated: CATRVGGSGNTIYF.